The 23 T cell receptor beta chains listed next were all sequenced from one sample in a study of cytomegalovirus exposure and HLA in healthy donors. The PCR used 60 Vbeta and 13 Jbeta primers. Some clones are missing from TCRdb's copy, which holds only in-frame ones; the method was immunoSEQ multiplex PCR. The sample lists around 90,000 clones; roughly 67% were seen once. The sequencing sample was made of PBMCs. These receptors came from a human donor in good health.

The chain combines TRBV12-5 with TRBJ1-1; D call uncertain. Germline CDR1 LGHNT, CDR2 FRNRAP. The CDR3 spans 13 residues. The V end was cut by 0 bases, the J end by 8 bases, with 10 bases between. In DNA, the CDR3 is TGTGCTAGTGGTTTGGTACTTGGGAGCGAAGCTTTCTTT. Protein product: CASGLVLGSEAFF.

The CDR3 spells CASSEPRGGGYNEQFF. The CDR3 nucleotides read TGTGCCAGCAGTGAGCCCCGCGGGGGAGGATACAATGAGCAGTTCTTC. J is TRBJ2-1 and V is TRBV25-1; 7 positions match TRBD2. Per the germline V gene, CDR1 is MGHDK and CDR2 is SYGVNS. Germline trimming cut 3 bases from V and 4 bases from J; bases unmatched to any gene: 9. CDR3 length: 16 residues.

This clone was detected once. J is TRBJ2-5 and V is TRBV7-3, with 9 bases aligning to TRBD2. Germline V gene lookup returns CDR1 SGHTA and CDR2 FQGTGA. V was clipped by 4 bases and J by 5 bases; unmatched bases: 8. The CDR3 sequence is 15 residues long. Here the CDR3 reads CASSWSGGRSETQYF. The CDR3 region has the DNA TGTGCCAGCAGCTGGAGCGGGGGGAGGTCGGAGACCCAGTACTTC.

This clone was counted a few times. The CDR3 sequence is CASSYPSAGGFYEQYF. CDR3 nucleotides: TGTGCCAGCAGTTATCCCTCCGCAGGGGGATTCTACGAGCAGTACTTC. This chain connects TRBV6-6 to TRBJ2-7; TRBD1 agrees at 7 bases. Germline-derived CDR1 and CDR2 are MNHNY and SVGAGI (reference sequence). The CDR3 length is 16 residues. V lost 3 bases to trimming and J lost 3 bases; unmatched junction nucleotides: 11.

V is TRBV5-1 and J is TRBJ2-7; 9 bases match TRBD1. The CDR3 spans 14 residues. Trimming removed 0 bases from V and 6 bases from J; junction bases left unmatched: 4. Germline V CDR1 and CDR2: SGHRS, YFSETQ. The DNA for the CDR3 is TGCGCCAGCAGCTTGGTACAGGGGGCACCCGAGCAGTACTTC. Protein: CASSLVQGAPEQYF.

V gene TRBV2 combines with J gene TRBJ2-4; D perhaps matches TRBD2 (7 bases). This CDR3 spans 15 amino acids. Germline assignment: CDR1 SNHLY and CDR2 FYNNEI. V dropped 3 bases and J dropped 7 bases, with 16 bases sitting between them. CDR3 in DNA: TGTGCCAGCAGTGACTGGGGGGGGGCGTTGAACATTCAGTACTTC. Amino acids: CASSDWGGALNIQYF.

J is TRBJ2-2 and V is TRBV2; possible D gene TRBD1, 6 bases. This CDR3 contains 14 residues. Germline assignment: CDR1 SNHLY and CDR2 FYNNEI. V lost 6 bases, J lost 1 base, and 9 bases lay in between. The CDR3 loop reads CASSLQGNTGELFF. DNA of the CDR3: TGTGCCAGCAGCCTACAGGGGAACACCGGGGAGCTGTTTTTT.

This clone showed up just a few times. For the CDR3, the DNA is TGTGCCAGCGCTGGGGACTACTTTTACGAGCAGTACTTC. The encoded protein is CASAGDYFYEQYF. The V gene is TRBV6-5, the J gene TRBJ2-7; 7 positions agree with TRBD2. The germline CDR1 and CDR2 sequences are MNHEY and SVGAGI. The junction had 8 bases not matched to a gene; V was cut back by 8 bases and J by 4 bases. This CDR3 spans 13 amino acids.

The V call is TRBV30, the J call TRBJ1-3; D is possibly TRBD1 (5 bases). Germline V gene data show CDR1 as GTSNPN and CDR2 as SVGIG (reference sequence). V was clipped by 1 base and J by 0 bases, with 13 bases between them. This CDR3 is 16 amino acids long. In DNA form, the CDR3 reads TGTGCCTGGAGTGCCGACAGTCCCGACTCTGGAAACACCATATATTTT. Its translation: CAWSADSPDSGNTIYF.

The gene calls are TRBV7-2 and TRBJ2-7; the D gene is possibly TRBD1 (6 bases). The germline gives CDR1 SGHTA, CDR2 FQGNSA. There are 15 residues in the CDR3. Trimming took off 5 bases at V and 6 bases at J, with 20 bases between the two ends. The CDR3 reads CASSPSVGRGSEQYF. The DNA for the CDR3 is TGTGCCAGCAGCCCGTCAGTCGGCAGGGGTTCCGAGCAGTACTTC.

The chain combines TRBV15 with TRBJ1-2; D remains ambiguous. V lost 5 bases, J lost 2 bases, and 15 bases lay in between. The germline V gene has CDR1 LNHNV and CDR2 YYDKDF (reference sequence). This CDR3 region has 15 residues. DNA of the CDR3: TGTGCCACCAGCCCAAATTTGTCGCGGAACTATGGCTACACCTTC. As protein: CATSPNLSRNYGYTF.

The chain couples TRBV18 to TRBJ1-1; no reliable D call. CDR1 and CDR2 (germline): KGHSH, LQKENI. The CDR3 covers 14 residues. The ends were cut back, 3 bases at V and 2 bases at J, with 10 bases in the middle. CDR3 nucleotides: TGTGCCAGCTCACCGCGGGTGGACAACACTGAAGCTTTCTTT. Protein sequence: CASSPRVDNTEAFF.

This clone was recorded a few times. The chain joins TRBV5-1 to TRBJ2-5; 7 bases map to TRBD1. Germline trimming cut 1 base from V and 1 base from J; bases unmatched to any gene: 4. The CDR3 runs to 15 residues. Germline CDR1 is SGHRS and CDR2 is YFSETQ. CDR3 DNA sequence: TGCGCCAGCAGCTTGTACAGGGGCCCCCAAGAGACCCAGTACTTC. Its protein product is CASSLYRGPQETQYF. Complete variable domain (other parts from reference TRBV5-1 and TRBJ2-5): KAGVTQTPRYLIKTRGQQVTLSCSPISGHRSVSWYQQTPGQGLQFLFEYFSETQRNKGNFPGRFSGRQFSNSRSEMNVSTLELGDSALYLCASSLYRGPQETQYFGPGTRLLVL.

The V call is TRBV11-2, the J call TRBJ2-5, with D perhaps matching TRBD1 (5 bases). Germline loops: CDR1 SGHAT, CDR2 FQNNGV. The V end was cut by 4 bases, the J end by 4 bases, with 10 bases between. The CDR3 covers 13 residues. The DNA of the CDR3 is TGTGCCAGCAGCTCAGGGCGAGGAGAGACCCAGTACTTC. It yields the protein CASSSGRGETQYF.

The gene calls are TRBV29-1 and TRBJ1-4, with no clear D. Trimming shortened V by 7 bases and J by 6 bases, and 9 bases separated the two germline ends. The CDR3 totals 11 residues. CDR1 is SQVTM and CDR2 is ANQGSEA in the germline V gene. In nucleotides, the CDR3 is TGCAGCGCCCGGGAGGATGAAAAACTGTTTTTT. Translation gives CSAREDEKLFF.

The V gene is TRBV18, the J gene TRBJ2-3; TRBD1 might be the D (6 bases). The CDR3 runs to 15 residues. CDR1 is KGHSH and CDR2 is LQKENI in the germline V gene. Trimming took 2 bases from V and 6 from J, leaving 15 bases between them. CDR3 protein: CASSPITPQGDTQYF. Written as DNA, the CDR3 is TGTGCCAGCTCACCAATCACCCCGCAGGGGGATACGCAGTATTTT.

This clone was observed a few times. This rearrangement joins TRBV7-2 to TRBJ1-3; no reliable D call. Germline lookup yields CDR1 SGHTA and CDR2 FQGNSA. The ends were cut back, 1 base at V and 7 bases at J, with 14 bases in the middle. This CDR3 has 15 residues. The CDR3 here is CASSLVGGRGNTIYF. DNA of the CDR3: TGTGCCAGCAGCTTAGTTGGAGGCCGAGGGAACACCATATATTTT.

The V gene is TRBV7-9, the J gene TRBJ2-1; 7 positions match TRBD2. Germline CDR1 reads SEHNR; CDR2 reads FQNEAQ (reference sequence). The CDR3 extends over 15 amino acids. With 1 base clipped from V and 3 bases from J, the junction kept 3 bases outside the gene matches. CDR3 loop: CASSLGKRDYNEQFF. The CDR3 DNA reads as TGTGCCAGCAGCTTAGGCAAGCGGGACTACAATGAGCAGTTCTTC.

This sequence joins TRBV7-3 and TRBJ2-1, with a tentative D call TRBD2 (6 bases). Germline V gene data show CDR1 as SGHTA and CDR2 as FQGTGA. The V and J ends lost 3 bases and 6 bases respectively, with 15 bases between them. This CDR3 is built from 15 residues. CDR3 loop: CASSFQTRGVNEQFF. CDR3 nucleotides: TGTGCCAGCAGCTTCCAGACTAGAGGGGTCAATGAGCAGTTCTTC.

The CDR3 nucleotides are TGTGCCAGCAGCTTCCTAGGGACAGATCAAGAGACCCAGTACTTC. It yields the protein CASSFLGTDQETQYF. This chain connects TRBV7-2 to TRBJ2-5; TRBD1 aligns across 7 bases. This CDR3 is built from 15 residues. Unmatched junction bases numbered 6, after V lost 3 bases and J lost 2 bases. CDR1 is SGHTA, CDR2 FQGNSA, per germline.

J is TRBJ1-2 and V is TRBV29-1, with D perhaps matching TRBD1 (5 bases). The germline V and J ends were trimmed by 1 base and 4 bases, with 10 bases remaining between them. CDR3 length: 13 residues. Per germline, CDR1 SQVTM and CDR2 ANQGSEA. The CDR3: CSVEGGGGYGYTF. CDR3 DNA: TGCAGCGTTGAAGGTGGGGGGGGCTATGGCTACACCTTC.

The V gene is TRBV6-1, the J gene TRBJ1-4; 9 bases align to TRBD1. The CDR3 loop spans 13 amino acids. Germline loops: CDR1 MNHNS, CDR2 SASEGT. With 6 bases clipped from V and 8 bases from J, the junction kept 4 bases outside the gene matches. CDR3 loop: CASRDRGREKLFF. Here the CDR3 DNA reads TGTGCCAGCAGGGACAGGGGCCGGGAAAAACTGTTTTTT.

The CDR3 DNA is TGTGCCTGGAGGGACAGGATGAACACTGAAGCTTTCTTT. Translating it yields CAWRDRMNTEAFF. V usage is TRBV30 and J usage is TRBJ1-1; 7 positions agree with TRBD1. Germline V gene lookup returns CDR1 GTSNPN and CDR2 SVGIG (reference sequence). The CDR3 runs 13 residues. Germline trimming cut 3 bases from V and 0 bases from J; bases unmatched to any gene: 1.